Below, 13 T cell receptor beta chains from the same sample are listed, as sequenced in a study of T-cell memory formation after mild COVID-19. MiXCR, run by TCRdb on the 5' RACE reads, gives a single entry per CDR3 protein. Among 450,000 or so distinct CDR3 sequences listed, approximately 20% were seen once. Sequencing was done on a sample of PBMCs or a T cell subset sorted from them (not recorded which). Receptors originate from an adult woman who had mild COVID-19 (a few samples of this study predate the infection). Cell type and time point are not known.

This clonotype was detected a few times. The genes are TRBV20-1 and TRBJ2-7, with a possible D match to TRBD2 (6 bases). V was trimmed by 0 bases and J by 6 bases, leaving 12 bases between them. Germline CDR1 reads DFQATT; CDR2 reads SNEGSKA (reference sequence). The CDR3 loop spans 13 amino acids. The DNA for the CDR3 is TGCAGTGCTAGAGATCCGCGGGACGGCGAGCAGTACTTC. Protein: CSARDPRDGEQYF.

The chain combines TRBV28 with TRBJ1-6; no clear D. V was cut by 5 bases and J by 8 bases, with 13 bases left in between. The germline gives CDR1 MDHEN, CDR2 SYDVKM. The CDR3 consists of 14 residues. CDR3 in amino acids: CASSRRVSDSPLHF. CDR3 sequence (DNA): TGTGCCAGCAGTCGGAGAGTATCGGATTCACCCCTCCACTTT.

The CDR3 loop reads CSVVEVPGNTIYF. The CDR3, as DNA: TGCAGCGTTGTAGAGGTTCCTGGAAACACCATATATTTT. The gene calls are TRBV29-1 and TRBJ1-3; D ambiguous. Germline-derived CDR1 and CDR2 are SQVTM and ANQGSEA. The CDR3 covers 13 residues. The ends were cut back, 4 bases at V and 2 bases at J, with 9 bases in the middle. The whole variable domain, remainder taken from reference TRBV29-1 and TRBJ1-3, is SAVISQKPSRDICQRGTSLTIQCQVDSQVTMMFWYRQQPGQSLTLIATANQGSEATYESGFVIDKFPISRPNLTFSTLTVSNMSPEDSSIYLCSVVEVPGNTIYFGEGSWLTVV.

The chain uses TRBV12-3 or TRBV12-4 and TRBJ1-1; TRBD1 might be the D (6 bases). The CDR3 length is 14 residues. Trimming cost V 1 base and J 4 bases, with 10 bases left between them. This chain's CDR3 is CASSLGGAATEAFF. CDR3 bases: TGTGCCAGCAGTTTAGGGGGGGCGGCCACTGAAGCTTTCTTT.

This clonotype has only a few counts. V is TRBV20-1 and J is TRBJ2-5; TRBD2 is a possible D gene (7 bases). Germline assignment: CDR1 DFQATT and CDR2 SNEGSKA (reference sequence). The CDR3 runs 18 residues. V lost 0 bases, J lost 3 bases, and 23 bases lay in between. CDR3 sequence: CSARDPFRSGGGEETQYF. Written as DNA, the CDR3 is TGCAGTGCTAGAGATCCTTTCAGGAGCGGAGGGGGGGAAGAGACCCAGTACTTC.

This clonotype was seen more than once but under ten times. The chain links TRBV15 to TRBJ2-7, with no clear D. Trimming took off 3 bases at V and 5 bases at J, with 8 bases between the two ends. CDR1 is LNHNV and CDR2 is YYDKDF in the germline V gene (reference sequence). The CDR3 consists of 12 residues. The CDR3 loop is CATSSLIHEQYF. CDR3 bases: TGTGCCACCAGCAGCCTGATCCACGAGCAGTACTTC.

This clonotype was counted between two and nine times. This chain links TRBV24-1 with TRBJ2-1, with a possible D match to TRBD1 (5 bases). Germline V CDR1 and CDR2: KGHDR, SFDVKD. The V and J ends lost 5 bases and 3 bases respectively, with 10 bases between them. The length of the CDR3 is 14 residues. CDR3 nucleotide sequence: TGTGCCACCAGTGGGGGCAGCCGCTACAATGAGCAGTTCTTC. Amino acid sequence: CATSGGSRYNEQFF.

This sequence joins TRBV4-1 and TRBJ2-3, with 8 bases fitting TRBD1. V gave up 0 bases and J gave up 5 bases; unmatched junction bases: 4. CDR3 length: 15 residues. CDR1 is MGHRA and CDR2 is YSYEKL in the germline V gene. The CDR3 protein is CASSQDPGGLDTQYF. The CDR3 bases are TGCGCCAGCAGCCAAGATCCAGGGGGCTTAGATACGCAGTATTTT.

The J gene is TRBJ1-5, the V gene TRBV7-3; D is perhaps TRBD1 (5 bases). The V gene lost 1 base and the J gene lost 16 bases, with 26 bases spanning the gap. From germline, CDR1 is SGHTA and CDR2 FQGTGA. The CDR3 is made up of 16 amino acids. The chain's CDR3 is CASSLNTGTAPAQTHF. The CDR3 region has the DNA TGTGCCAGCAGCTTAAATACCGGGACGGCCCCAGCCCAGACCCATTTT.

This clonotype was observed a few times. This sequence joins TRBV6-1 and TRBJ2-5; D call uncertain. The CDR3 totals 13 residues. CDR1 MNHNS and CDR2 SASEGT come from the germline V gene. Trimming removed 7 bases from V and 2 bases from J, with 11 bases in between. The CDR3 here is CASKGLGQETQYF. The CDR3 nucleotides are TGTGCCAGCAAAGGATTGGGTCAAGAGACCCAGTACTTC.

The chain is built from TRBV25-1 and TRBJ2-3; no definite D call. The V gene lost 3 bases and the J gene lost 4 bases, with 8 bases spanning the gap. The CDR3 has 13 amino acids. From germline, CDR1 is MGHDK and CDR2 SYGVNS. CDR3 residues: CASSEDLADTQYF. The CDR3 nucleotides are TGTGCCAGCAGTGAGGACCTGGCAGATACGCAGTATTTT.

This clonotype has just a few counts. The chain joins TRBV9 to TRBJ1-2, with D hard to call. The CDR3 extends over 14 amino acids. In germline, CDR1 is SGDLS, CDR2 YYNGEE. V was shortened by 0 bases and J by 8 bases, with 14 bases between the two germline ends. CDR3 region: CASSVDGILEGYTF. The CDR3 DNA reads TGTGCCAGCAGCGTAGACGGGATACTAGAAGGCTACACCTTC.

The table lists this clonotype with a few counts. V is TRBV20-1 and J is TRBJ1-2, with D maybe TRBD1 (6 bases). Germline CDR1 DFQATT, CDR2 SNEGSKA (reference sequence). The CDR3 spans 11 residues. Trimming pared 5 bases from V and 6 bases from J, leaving 10 bases between. For the CDR3, the DNA is TGCAGTGCTGCCCAGGGGAATGGCTACACCTTC. Translating it yields CSAAQGNGYTF.